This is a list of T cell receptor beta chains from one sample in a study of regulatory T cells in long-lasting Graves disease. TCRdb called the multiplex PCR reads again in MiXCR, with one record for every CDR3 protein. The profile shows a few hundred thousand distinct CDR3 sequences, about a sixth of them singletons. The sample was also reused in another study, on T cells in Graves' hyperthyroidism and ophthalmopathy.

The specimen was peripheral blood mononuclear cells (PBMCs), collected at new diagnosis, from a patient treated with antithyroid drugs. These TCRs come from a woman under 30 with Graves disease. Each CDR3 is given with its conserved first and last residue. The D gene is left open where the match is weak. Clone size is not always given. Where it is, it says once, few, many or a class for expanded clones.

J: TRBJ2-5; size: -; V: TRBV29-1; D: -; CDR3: CSVEDPLVFRETQYF; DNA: TGCAGCGTTGAAGATCCCCTAGTCTTCCGAGAGACCCAGTACTTC
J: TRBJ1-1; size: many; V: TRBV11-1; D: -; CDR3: CASSLALPTGDNEAFF; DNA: TGTGCCAGCAGCTTAGCGCTTCCTACAGGAGATAATGAAGCTTTCTTT
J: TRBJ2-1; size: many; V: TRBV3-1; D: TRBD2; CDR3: CASSQRPGLAGAHRGGNEQFF; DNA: TGTGCCAGCAGCCAGAGGCCGGGACTAGCGGGAGCACACCGGGGGGGGAATGAGCAGTTCTTC
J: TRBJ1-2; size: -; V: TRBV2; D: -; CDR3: CASSGVEYGYTF; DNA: TGTGCCAGCAGTGGTGTGGAGTATGGCTACACCTTC
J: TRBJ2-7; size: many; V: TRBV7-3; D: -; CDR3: CASSLIPGISYEQYF; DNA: TGTGCCAGCAGCTTAATCCCAGGGATATCCTACGAGCAGTACTTC
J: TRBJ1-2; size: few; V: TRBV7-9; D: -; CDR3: CASSNSAGEIYGYTF; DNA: TGTGCCAGCAGCAACTCGGCAGGGGAGATCTATGGCTACACCTTC
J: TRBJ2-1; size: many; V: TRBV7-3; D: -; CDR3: CASSFSPNQEQFF; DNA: TGTGCCAGCAGCTTTTCCCCCAACCAGGAGCAGTTCTTC
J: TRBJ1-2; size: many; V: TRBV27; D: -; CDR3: CASSSHGGNYGYTF; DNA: TGTGCCAGCAGTTCCCACGGGGGCAACTATGGCTACACCTTC
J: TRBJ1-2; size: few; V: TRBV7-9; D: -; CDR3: CASSLKGGYTF; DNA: TGTGCCAGCAGCTTAAAGGGTGGCTACACCTTC
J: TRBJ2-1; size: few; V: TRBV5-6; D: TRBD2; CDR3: CASSLRLAMIYNEQFF; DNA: TGTGCCAGCAGCTTAAGACTAGCGATGATTTACAATGAGCAGTTCTTC